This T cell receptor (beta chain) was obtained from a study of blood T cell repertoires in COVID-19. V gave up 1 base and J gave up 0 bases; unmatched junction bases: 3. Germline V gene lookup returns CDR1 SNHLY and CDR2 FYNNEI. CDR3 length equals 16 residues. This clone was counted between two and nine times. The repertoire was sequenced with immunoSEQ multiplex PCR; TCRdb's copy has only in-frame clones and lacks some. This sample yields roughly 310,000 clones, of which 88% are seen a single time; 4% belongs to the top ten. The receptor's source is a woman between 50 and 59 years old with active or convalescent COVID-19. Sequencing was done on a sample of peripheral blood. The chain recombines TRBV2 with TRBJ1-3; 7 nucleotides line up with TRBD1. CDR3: CASSEGTGNSGNTIYF. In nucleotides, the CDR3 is TGTGCCAGCAGTGAAGGGACAGGAAACTCTGGAAACACCATATATTTT.